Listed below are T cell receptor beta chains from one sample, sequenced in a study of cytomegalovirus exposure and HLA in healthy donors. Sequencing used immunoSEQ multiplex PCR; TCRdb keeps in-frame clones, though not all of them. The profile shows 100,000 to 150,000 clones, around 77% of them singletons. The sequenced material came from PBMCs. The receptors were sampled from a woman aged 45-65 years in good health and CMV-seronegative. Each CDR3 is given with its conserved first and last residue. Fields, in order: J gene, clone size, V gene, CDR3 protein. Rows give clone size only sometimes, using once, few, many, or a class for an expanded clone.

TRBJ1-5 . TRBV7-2 CASSSRGRGQPQHF
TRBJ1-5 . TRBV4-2 CASSQDLRGGQPQHF
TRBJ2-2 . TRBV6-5 CASRQGGNTGELFF
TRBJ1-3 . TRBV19 CASSPNPIVSSGNTIYF
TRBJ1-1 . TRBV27 CASTSRDRGTEAFF
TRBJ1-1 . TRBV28 CASSLTGGGYTEAFF
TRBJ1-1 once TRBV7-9 CASSLGPVNTEAFF
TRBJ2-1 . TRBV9 CASSVYVAGFYNEQFF
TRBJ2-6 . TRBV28 CASSFTRRFADRNSNSPGANVLTF
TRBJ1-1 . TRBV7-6 CASSLGVGGRDTEAFF
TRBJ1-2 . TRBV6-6 CASSQGTASNYGYTF
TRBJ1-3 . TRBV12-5 CASGISQGTIYF
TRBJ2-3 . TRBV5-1 CASSVPGSEQYF
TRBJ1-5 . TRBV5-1 CASSSTGVNQPQHF
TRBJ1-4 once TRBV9 CASSVSVNEKLFF
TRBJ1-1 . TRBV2 CASSGRGMNTEAFF
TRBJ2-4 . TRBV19 CASSILTGGTGNIQYF
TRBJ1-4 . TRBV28 CASTGGGGNEKLFF
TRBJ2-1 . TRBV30 CAWSPFLQGGNEQFF
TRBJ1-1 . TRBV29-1 CSVRARGMNTEAFF
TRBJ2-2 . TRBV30 CAWSRTARAGELFF
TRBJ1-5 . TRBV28 CASSLGGVQGTQPQHF
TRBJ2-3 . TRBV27 CASSLSSRDTSTDTQYF
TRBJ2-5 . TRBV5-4 CASSLAGRKEETQYF
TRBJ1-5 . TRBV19 CASSTSGGYQPQHF
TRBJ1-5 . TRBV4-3 CASSQGWTVSNQPQHF
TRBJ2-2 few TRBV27 CATRIGMGGFTGELFF
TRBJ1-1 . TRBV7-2 CASSFQGNTEAFF
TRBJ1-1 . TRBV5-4 CASSGERGRGTEAFF
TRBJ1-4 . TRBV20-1 CSAWDRRLFF
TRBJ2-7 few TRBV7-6 CASSLKGPGGDEQYF
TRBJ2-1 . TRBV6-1 CASSFRDRGRNEQFF
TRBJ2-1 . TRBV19 CASSQQTSGDYNEQFF
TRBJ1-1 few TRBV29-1 CSVLRQANTEAFF
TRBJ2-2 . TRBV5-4 CASSPAGANTGELFF
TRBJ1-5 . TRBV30 CAWSVGGNQPQNF
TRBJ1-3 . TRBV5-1 CASSLDRVKNTIYF
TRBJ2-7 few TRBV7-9 CASSLLAGTVNEQYF
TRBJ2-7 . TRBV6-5 CASSEQGSYEQYF
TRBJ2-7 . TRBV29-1 CSVDLRTSGSHEQYF
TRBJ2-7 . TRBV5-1 CASTRQGAGEQYF